The clone carrying this T cell receptor (beta chain) was picked up a small number of times. This sample stems from a study of blood T cells in healthy people across ages. The ends were cut back, 5 bases at V and 1 base at J, with 14 bases in the middle. The CDR3 has 15 amino acids. Then a second PCR, running roughly 7 to 11 cycles, was carried out with a sample-barcoded 5' primer and a J-beta primer mix. TCRdb called the 5' RACE reads again in MiXCR, with one record for every CDR3 protein. The data hold fewer than 800,000 distinct CDR3 sequences, with around 21% observed a single time. This sequence was found in a man between 65 and 85 years old in good health. The rearrangement links TRBV12-3 or TRBV12-4 to TRBJ1-1, with a tentative D call TRBD1 (5 bases). Sequenced: blood. The CDR3 DNA reads TGTGCCAGCAGTCCGGGGGGGTTTTCGAACACTGAAGCTTTCTTT. Translated, it gives CASSPGGFSNTEAFF.